This TCR beta chain is from a study of immune evolution from preneoplasia to lung adenocarcinoma. The overall study: HLA loss of heterozygosity: less than 9% AIS, under 19% MIA, about 31% ADC, none AAH.

Regarding this clone: Its specificity is not known.

Each case's diagnosis was confirmed by two pathologists on H&E. Nucleic acids came from premalignant or tumor cells enriched by macro-dissection. Measured with immunoSEQ multiplex PCR; TCRdb has only the in-frame clones, and not every one. The sample holds some 1,800 clones; about three quarters are singletons and the top ten take about 13%. Per the germline V gene, CDR1 is SGHRS and CDR2 is YFSETQ. Trimming left V 0 bases short and J 0 bases short, with 7 bases between. CDR3 length: 14 amino acids. Study-level findings and limits: Later-stage lesions seemingly showed higher T cell density and diversity than normal lung.

Source material: FFPE minimally invasive lung adenocarcinoma tissue. The rearrangement links TRBV5-1 to TRBJ2-7; D remains unclear. The TCR originated in a person aged 60 to 80 with lung adenocarcinoma. CDR3 sequence reads: CASSLGAVSYEQYF. The CDR3 region has the DNA TGCGCCAGCAGCTTGGGGGCCGTCTCCTACGAGCAGTACTTC.